One T cell receptor beta chain is described in this entry. Its antigen remains unidentified. This sample was taken from a study of T cell repertoires in cytomegalovirus infection. TCRdb re-called the reads with MiXCR, one entry per CDR3 protein. The sample yields some 800,000 distinct CDR3 sequences, around 29% seen once. The CDR3 has 15 amino acids. The germline V gene encodes CDR1 DFQATT and CDR2 SNEGSKA (reference sequence). Trimming at V came to 1 base and at J to 6 bases, leaving 6 bases not matched to a gene. This TCR came from a human donor in good health (CMV status not recorded). Some clones in this sample may be carry-over from other donors' samples. The specimen was cultured CD8+ T cells from PBMCs, collected from culture after CMV antigen stimulation. This rearrangement joins TRBV20-1 to TRBJ2-2; 9 bases are a match to TRBD2. Here the CDR3 DNA reads TGCAGTGCTAGAGGCCTAGCGGGGATCGCCGGGGAGCTGTTTTTT. Translated: CSARGLAGIAGELFF.